The present T cell receptor (beta chain) was sequenced within a study of T cells after yellow fever vaccination. TCRdb reprocessed the 5' RACE reads with MiXCR, giving one entry per CDR3 protein. The sample consists of 400,000 or so distinct CDR3 sequences, around 6.4% of them appearing once. V lost 2 bases and J 6 bases, leaving 15 bases between the germline ends. Germline CDR1 SGHDT, CDR2 YYEEEE. The CDR3 extends over 14 amino acids. This clonotype was seen ten or more times. The material sequenced was PBMCs, taken 5 days after the yellow fever booster vaccination. The gene calls are TRBV5-6 and TRBJ2-7; D remains ambiguous. The sequence was collected from a man younger than 45 who received the YFV17D yellow fever vaccine. The CDR3 DNA reads TGTGCCAGCAGCTTTGGTCGGCCGCAACCCGAGCAGTACTTC. Its protein is CASSFGRPQPEQYF. The entire variable domain, with the rest obtained from reference TRBV5-6 and TRBJ2-7, is as follows: DAGVTQSPTHLIKTRGQQVTLRCSPKSGHDTVSWYQQALGQGPQFIFQYYEEEERQRGNFPDRFSGHQFPNYSSELNVNALLLGDSALYLCASSFGRPQPEQYFGPGTRLTVT.